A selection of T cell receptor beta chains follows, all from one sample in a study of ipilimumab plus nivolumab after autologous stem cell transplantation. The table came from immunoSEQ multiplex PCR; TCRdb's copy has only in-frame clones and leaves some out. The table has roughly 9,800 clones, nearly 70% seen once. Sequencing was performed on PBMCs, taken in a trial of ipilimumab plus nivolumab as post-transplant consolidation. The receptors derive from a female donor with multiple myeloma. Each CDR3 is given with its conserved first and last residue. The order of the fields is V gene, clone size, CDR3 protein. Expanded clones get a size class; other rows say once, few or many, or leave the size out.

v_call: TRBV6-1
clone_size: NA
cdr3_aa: CASRPSGPPGEQYF

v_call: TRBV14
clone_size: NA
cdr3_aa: CASSHARGGTEAFF

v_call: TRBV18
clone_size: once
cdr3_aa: CASSRSGREPYEQYF

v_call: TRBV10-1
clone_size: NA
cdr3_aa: CASSEPRQGAEAFF

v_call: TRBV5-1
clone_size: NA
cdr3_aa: CASSHVGREGLDTQYF

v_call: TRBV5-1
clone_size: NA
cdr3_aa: CASSLGTGGGSDTQYF

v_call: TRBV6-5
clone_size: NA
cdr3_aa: CASSTPGTSEAFF

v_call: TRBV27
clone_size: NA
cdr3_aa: CASSLPSGEQYF

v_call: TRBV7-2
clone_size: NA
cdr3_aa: CASSTGLITDTQYF

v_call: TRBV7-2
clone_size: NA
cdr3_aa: CASSLVLRSEAFF

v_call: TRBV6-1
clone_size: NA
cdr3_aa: CASSERGGDGSAFF

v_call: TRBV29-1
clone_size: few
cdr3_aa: CSAVGGNYGYTF

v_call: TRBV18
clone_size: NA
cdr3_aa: CASSPLTGQGSSSGNTIYF

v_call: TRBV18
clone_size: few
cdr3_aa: CASSPPNGNYEQYF

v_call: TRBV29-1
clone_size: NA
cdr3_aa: CSVDGLAGVHEQYF

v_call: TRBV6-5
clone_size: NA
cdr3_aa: CASSYSGLGEGGELFF

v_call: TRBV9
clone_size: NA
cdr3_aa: CASSARTGQGETQYF

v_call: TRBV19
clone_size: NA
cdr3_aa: CASSRLGQGAIQETQYF

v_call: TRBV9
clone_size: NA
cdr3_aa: CASSVAPGANTGELFF

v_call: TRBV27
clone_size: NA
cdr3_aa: CASSLRNPGNSPLHF

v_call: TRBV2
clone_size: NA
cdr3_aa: CASSEPGVRGYTF

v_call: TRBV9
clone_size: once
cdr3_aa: CASSALGETGELFF

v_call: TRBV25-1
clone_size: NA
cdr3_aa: CASSEQSGMDTEAFF

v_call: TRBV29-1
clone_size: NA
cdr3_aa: CSVWTGGIGEQYF

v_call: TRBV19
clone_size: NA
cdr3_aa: CASSIGPRRGEKLFF

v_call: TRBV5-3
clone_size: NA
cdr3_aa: CASSFDGGAFYEQYF

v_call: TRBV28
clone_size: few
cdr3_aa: CASSGQGGSLNEKLFF

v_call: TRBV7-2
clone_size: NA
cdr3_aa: CASSREQGFYGYTF

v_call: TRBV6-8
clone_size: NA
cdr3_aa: CASSYAGTDYEQYF

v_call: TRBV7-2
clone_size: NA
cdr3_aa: CASSQGGSYEQYF

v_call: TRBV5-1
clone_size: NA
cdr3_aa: CASSYGTRGYEQYF

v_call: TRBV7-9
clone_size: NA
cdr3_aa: CASSSPSAQLAGGGTQYF

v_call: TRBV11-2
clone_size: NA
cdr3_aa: CASSPREGWDEQFF

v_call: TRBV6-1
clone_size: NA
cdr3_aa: CASSEPVNYEQYF

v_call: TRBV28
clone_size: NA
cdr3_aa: CASSLVDTQYF

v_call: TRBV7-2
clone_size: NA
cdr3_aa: CASSLPSAHEQFF

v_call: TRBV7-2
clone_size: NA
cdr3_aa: CASSLGPGQEKNF

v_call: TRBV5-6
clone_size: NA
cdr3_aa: CASSWGTSGRKDRETQYF

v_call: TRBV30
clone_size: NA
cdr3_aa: CAWSSQLNTIYF

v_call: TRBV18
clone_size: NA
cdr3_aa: CASSPPNSGRSNEQFF

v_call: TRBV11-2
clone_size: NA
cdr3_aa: CASSLWTGTNTEAFF

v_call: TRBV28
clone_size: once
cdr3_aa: CASSSLQGAAGYSYEQYF

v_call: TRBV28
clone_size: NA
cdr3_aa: CASSFPQGKLFF

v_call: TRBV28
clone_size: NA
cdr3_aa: CASSPPVLYTPLHF

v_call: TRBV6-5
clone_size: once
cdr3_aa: CASSRGSFSYNEQFF

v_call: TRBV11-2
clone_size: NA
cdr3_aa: CASTTLGGQETYGYTF

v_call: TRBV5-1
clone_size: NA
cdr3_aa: CASSSSGGDNQPQHF

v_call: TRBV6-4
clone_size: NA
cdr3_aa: CASSPVSSSYGYTF

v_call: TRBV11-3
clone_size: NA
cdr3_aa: CASSLALGGGRNEQFF

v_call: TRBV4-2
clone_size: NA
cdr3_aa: CASSLGSQLDTGELFF

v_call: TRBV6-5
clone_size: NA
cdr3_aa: CASSYGGVLDEQFF

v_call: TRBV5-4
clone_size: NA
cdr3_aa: CASSTSGNTEAFF

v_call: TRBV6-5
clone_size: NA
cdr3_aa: CASSGAGTEAFF

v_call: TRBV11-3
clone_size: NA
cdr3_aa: CASRGPMNTEAFF

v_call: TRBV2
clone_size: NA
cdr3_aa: CASSGELISSGANVLTF

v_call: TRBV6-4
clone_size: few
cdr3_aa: CASSVYGSNEQFF

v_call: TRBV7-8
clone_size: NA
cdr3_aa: CASSPDTGGDTEAFF